Here is one T cell receptor beta chain with its context. It has no known antigen specificity. The input lacks base qualities; no much larger clone sits a single base away. These data come from a study of OX40 agonist ivuxolimab in advanced cancers. Broadly, across the study: Ivuxolimab was an agonistic, fully human IgG2 monoclonal antibody directed against OX40 (CD134), a costimulatory receptor. Among the approximately 54 dose-escalation patients, around 19 had hepatocellular carcinoma, 15 or so melanoma, 9 renal cell carcinoma and 9 head and neck cancer. Prior anti-PD-1, anti-PD-L1 or anti-CTLA-4 therapy was permitted, and checkpoint inhibitors had been received by about two fifths of dose-escalation patients. The point of sequencing TCRbeta in the periphery was to test whether ivuxolimab changed TCR sequence diversity and drove clonal T-cell expansion. Intravenous ivuxolimab was administered to patients every 2 weeks at six dose levels: 0.01, 0.1, 0.3, 1.5, 3 and 10 mg/kg. Partial responses were achieved by three dose-escalation patients, of whom one had hepatocellular carcinoma and two had cutaneous melanoma. The paper reports the monotherapy dose-escalation portion (N of about 50 patients) of the phase I ivuxolimab trial. A male proportion of almost 85% and a mean age of roughly 58 years, ranging from roughly 23 to 85, were recorded for the dose-escalation cohort.

The trial excluded patients who had a history of autoimmune disease or were on systemic immunosuppression. Peripheral blood for TCR sequencing was collected from all dose cohorts at baseline, on cycle 4 day 1, and on cycle 7 day 1. Samples came from an open-label, multicenter, first-in-human phase I dose-escalation trial of ivuxolimab. Adults with locally advanced or metastatic melanoma, renal cell carcinoma, hepatocellular carcinoma or head and neck squamous cell carcinoma were enrolled in the trial. Before TCR sequencing, CD4+ T cells and CD8+ T cells were sorted from peripheral blood as separate populations. Per the germline V gene, KGHSH is the CDR1 and LQKENI is the CDR2. V is reduced by 5 bases and J by 0 bases, leaving a spacing of 11 bases between them. Reading from cysteine to phenylalanine, the CDR3 counts 15 amino acids. Only CDR3 DNA is held: 45 bases, read in frame from base 1. Genomic DNA was extracted from sorted cells for sequencing of the TCRbeta CDR3 region. The immunoSEQ Assay was used for sequencing of TCRbeta CDR3 regions. TCRdb retrieved this table from immuneACCESS and kept in-frame rearrangements only. Not all clones are present; in checked studies, unresolved V genes account for under half, and no reason is known for the remainder. A total of roughly 40,000 clones appear in this sample, about nine tenths of them only once. The top ten clones comprise around 30% of the sample.

What the work shows at the level of the full study, not this receptor alone: At doses of 0.1 to 3.0 mg/kg, clonal expansion of both CD4+ and CD8+ blood T cells was observed from baseline to week 6. Partial responders in the 0.1-3.0 mg/kg groups had among the lowest normalized peripheral clonal expansion, especially among CD8+ T cells. The antigen specificity of the peripheral T cells that underwent clonal expansion was not determined. After ivuxolimab, expanded clones were on average more numerous among CD8+ T cells than among CD4+ T cells. Low levels of normalized T-cell clonal expansion were also seen in some nonresponding patients.

This chain joins TRBV18 to TRBJ1-3; no confident D gene assignment can be made. The source material was CD4+ or CD8+ T cells sorted from blood, sampled in a trial of the OX40 agonist ivuxolimab. This clonotype originated in an adult with an advanced solid tumor such as melanoma, head and neck, liver or kidney cancer. DNA sequence: TGTGCCAGCTCAACCCGAGCGGACTCTGGAAACACCATATATTTT. Translated, it reads CASSTRADSGNTIYF.